This is a list of T cell receptor beta chains from one sample in a study of shared clonotypes between healthy human individuals. TCRdb's table, derived via immunoSEQ multiplex PCR, lists solely in-frame clones and lacks some. This table has some 1,400,000 clones, roughly 95% appearing once. Source material: naive CD4+ T cells sorted from blood. These receptors all come from a man aged 30-40 years in good health. The CDR3 runs from the conserved cysteine through the conserved F or W.

J gene | V gene | CDR3 length | CDR3 protein
TRBJ2-6 | TRBV5-1 | 17 | CASSPGQGAVGANVLTF
TRBJ1-4 | TRBV5-6 | 19 | CASSLDVPGQGKVGEKLFF
TRBJ2-1 | TRBV5-1 | 16 | CASSLELAGGGNEQFF
TRBJ2-5 | TRBV11-2 | 14 | CASSFRGDQETQYF
TRBJ2-7 | TRBV6-5 | 13 | CASRRTNSYEQYF
TRBJ1-5 | TRBV19 | 15 | CASSISGRTNQPQHF
TRBJ1-4 | TRBV10-3 | 13 | CAITGVPGEKLFF
TRBJ1-5 | TRBV19 | 15 | CASSPGTVFNQPQHF
TRBJ1-1 | TRBV19 | 13 | CASSIGGVTEAFF
TRBJ1-1 | TRBV6-5 | 12 | CASSYGGTEAFF
TRBJ1-5 | TRBV28 | 15 | CASREGTLDNQPQHF
TRBJ2-4 | TRBV7-9 | 14 | CASSTGTGYGIQYF
TRBJ1-1 | TRBV7-6 | 11 | CASSQEVEAFF
TRBJ1-2 | TRBV27 | 15 | CASSFKTGGANGYTF
TRBJ1-2 | TRBV28 | 13 | CASSLVGDYGYTF
TRBJ1-2 | TRBV6-5 | 14 | CASSYSSLGSGYTF